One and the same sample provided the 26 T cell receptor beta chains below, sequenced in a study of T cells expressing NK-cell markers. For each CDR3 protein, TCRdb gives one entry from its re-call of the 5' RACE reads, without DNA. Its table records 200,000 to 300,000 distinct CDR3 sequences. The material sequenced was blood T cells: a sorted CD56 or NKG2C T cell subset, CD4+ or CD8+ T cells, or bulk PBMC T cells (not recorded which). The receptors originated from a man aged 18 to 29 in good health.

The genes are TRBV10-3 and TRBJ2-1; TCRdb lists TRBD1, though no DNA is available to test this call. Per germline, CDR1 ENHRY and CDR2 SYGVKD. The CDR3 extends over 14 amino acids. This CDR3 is CAISLGQGPNEQFF.

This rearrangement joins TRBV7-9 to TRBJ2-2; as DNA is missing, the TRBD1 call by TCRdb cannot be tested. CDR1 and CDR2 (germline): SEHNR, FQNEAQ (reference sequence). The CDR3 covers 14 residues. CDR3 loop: CASSTIRQAGELFF.

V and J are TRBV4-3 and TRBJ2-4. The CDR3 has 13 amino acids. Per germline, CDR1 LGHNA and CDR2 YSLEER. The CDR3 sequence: CASSQDDMGIQYF.

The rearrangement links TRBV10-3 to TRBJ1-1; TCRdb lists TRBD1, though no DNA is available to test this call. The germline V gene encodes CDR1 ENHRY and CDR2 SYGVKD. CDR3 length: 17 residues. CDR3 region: CAISVETGGSMNTEAFF.

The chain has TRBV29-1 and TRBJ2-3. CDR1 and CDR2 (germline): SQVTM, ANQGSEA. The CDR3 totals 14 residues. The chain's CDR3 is CSVDRGAGADTQYF.

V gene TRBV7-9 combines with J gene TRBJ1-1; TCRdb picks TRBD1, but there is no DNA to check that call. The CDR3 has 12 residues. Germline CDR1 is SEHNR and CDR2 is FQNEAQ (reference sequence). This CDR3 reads CASSLKGGLAFF.

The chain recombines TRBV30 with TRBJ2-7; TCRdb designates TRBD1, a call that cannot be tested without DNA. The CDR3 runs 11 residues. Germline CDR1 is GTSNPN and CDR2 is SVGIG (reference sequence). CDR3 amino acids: CAWSDLTGRYF.

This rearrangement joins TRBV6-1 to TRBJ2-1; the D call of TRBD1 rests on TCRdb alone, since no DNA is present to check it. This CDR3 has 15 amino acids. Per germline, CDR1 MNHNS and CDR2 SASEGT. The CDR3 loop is CASSEGGTASGVWFF.

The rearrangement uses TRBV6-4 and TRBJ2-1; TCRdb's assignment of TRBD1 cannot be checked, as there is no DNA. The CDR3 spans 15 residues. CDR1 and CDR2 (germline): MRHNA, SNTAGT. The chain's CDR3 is CASSDRNDRYNEQFF.

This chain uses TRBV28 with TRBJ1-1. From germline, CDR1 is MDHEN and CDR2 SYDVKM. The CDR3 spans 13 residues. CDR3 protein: CASSRTYGSEAFF.

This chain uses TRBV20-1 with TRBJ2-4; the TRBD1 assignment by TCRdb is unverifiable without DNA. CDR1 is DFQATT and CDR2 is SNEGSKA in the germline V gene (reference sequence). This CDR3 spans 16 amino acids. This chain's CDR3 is CSATSQGQEKLNIQYF.

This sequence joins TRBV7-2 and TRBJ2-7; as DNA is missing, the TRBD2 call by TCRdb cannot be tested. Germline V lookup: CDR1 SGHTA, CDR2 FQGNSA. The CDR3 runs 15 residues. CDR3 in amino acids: CASSRTSGDVYEQYF.

The CDR3 protein is CASSFIRGARGRGETQYF. The rearrangement uses TRBV11-2 and TRBJ2-5; TCRdb lists TRBD1, though no DNA is available to test this call. This CDR3 has 18 amino acids. The germline gives CDR1 SGHAT, CDR2 FQNNGV.

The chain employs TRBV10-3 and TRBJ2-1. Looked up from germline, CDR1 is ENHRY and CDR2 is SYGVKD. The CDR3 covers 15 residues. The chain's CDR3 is CAISEGESSYNEQFF.

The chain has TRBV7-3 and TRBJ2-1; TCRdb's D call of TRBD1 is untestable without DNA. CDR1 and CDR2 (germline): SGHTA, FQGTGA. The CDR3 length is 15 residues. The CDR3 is CASSLSGGPNNEQFF.

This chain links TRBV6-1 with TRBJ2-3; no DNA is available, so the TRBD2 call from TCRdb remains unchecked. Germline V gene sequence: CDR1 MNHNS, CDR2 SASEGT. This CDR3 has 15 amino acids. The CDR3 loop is CASREPTSDQDTQYF.

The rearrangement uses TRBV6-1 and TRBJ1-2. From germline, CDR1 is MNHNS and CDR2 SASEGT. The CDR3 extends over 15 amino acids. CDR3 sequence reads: CASSPGGGLDYGYTF.

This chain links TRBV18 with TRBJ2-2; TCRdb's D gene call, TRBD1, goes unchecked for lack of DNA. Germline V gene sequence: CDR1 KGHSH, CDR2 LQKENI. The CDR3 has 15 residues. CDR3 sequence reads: CASSPKTGGTGELFF.

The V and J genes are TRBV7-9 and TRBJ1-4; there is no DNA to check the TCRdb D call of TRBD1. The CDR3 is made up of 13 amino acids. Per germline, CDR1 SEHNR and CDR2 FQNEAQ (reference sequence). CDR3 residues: CASSLAFPGRPFF.

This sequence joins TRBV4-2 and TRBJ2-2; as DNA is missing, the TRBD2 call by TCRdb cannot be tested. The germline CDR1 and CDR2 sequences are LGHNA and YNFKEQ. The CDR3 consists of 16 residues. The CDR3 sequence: CASSQDPGLATGELFF.

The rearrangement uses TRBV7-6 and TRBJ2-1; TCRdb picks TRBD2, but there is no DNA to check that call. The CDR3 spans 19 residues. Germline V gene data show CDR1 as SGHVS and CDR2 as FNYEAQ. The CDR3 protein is CASSLPETSGRWGYNEQFF.

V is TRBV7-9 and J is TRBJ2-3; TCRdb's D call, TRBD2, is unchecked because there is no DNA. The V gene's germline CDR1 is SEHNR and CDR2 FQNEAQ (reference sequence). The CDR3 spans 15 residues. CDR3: CASTLEGAFTDTQYF.

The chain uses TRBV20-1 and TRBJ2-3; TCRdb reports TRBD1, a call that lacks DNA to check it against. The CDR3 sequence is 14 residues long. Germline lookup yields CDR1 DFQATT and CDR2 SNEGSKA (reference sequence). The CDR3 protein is CSATLRWNTDTQYF.

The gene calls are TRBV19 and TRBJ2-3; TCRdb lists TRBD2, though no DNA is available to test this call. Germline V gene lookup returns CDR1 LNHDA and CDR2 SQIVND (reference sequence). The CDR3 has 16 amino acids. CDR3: CASSVLGTSGTDTQYF.

This chain's CDR3 is CASSVNSMNTEAFF. This chain uses TRBV9 with TRBJ1-1. The length of the CDR3 is 14 residues. Germline values: CDR1 SGDLS, CDR2 YYNGEE.

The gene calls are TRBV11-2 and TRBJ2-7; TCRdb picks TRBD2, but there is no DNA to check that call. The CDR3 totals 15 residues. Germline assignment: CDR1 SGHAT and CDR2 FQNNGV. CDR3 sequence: CASSLEEVVTYEQYF.